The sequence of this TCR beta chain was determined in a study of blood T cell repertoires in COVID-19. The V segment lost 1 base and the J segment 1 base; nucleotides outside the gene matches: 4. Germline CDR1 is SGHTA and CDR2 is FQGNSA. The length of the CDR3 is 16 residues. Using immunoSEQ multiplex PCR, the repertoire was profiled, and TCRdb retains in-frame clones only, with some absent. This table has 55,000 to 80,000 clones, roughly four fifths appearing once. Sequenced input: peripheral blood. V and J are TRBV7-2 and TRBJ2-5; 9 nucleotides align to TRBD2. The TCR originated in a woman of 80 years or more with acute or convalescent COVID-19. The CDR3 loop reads CASSLGSGRSQETQYF. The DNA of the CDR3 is TGTGCCAGCAGCTTAGGTAGCGGGAGATCCCAAGAGACCCAGTACTTC.